This TCR beta chain was captured in a study of identical twins. This clonotype was detected ten times or more. Per the germline V gene, CDR1 is SQVTM and CDR2 is ANQGSEA. J gave up 6 bases and V 1 base, and 11 bases lay outside the gene matches. CDR3 length: 15 amino acids. TCRdb reprocessed the 5' RACE reads with MiXCR, giving one entry per CDR3 protein. The sample lists around 690,000 distinct CDR3 sequences, 21% occurring once. A further study also used this sample, focusing on T cells expressing NK-cell markers.

This sequence originates from a woman in her late teens or twenties in good health. Sequencing was performed on PBMCs. The chain carries TRBV29-1 and TRBJ2-7, with TRBD1 matching 8 bases. CDR3 loop: CSVEADRTGSGEQYF. In nucleotides, the CDR3 is TGCAGCGTTGAAGCTGACCGGACAGGGAGTGGCGAGCAGTACTTC.